A single sample gave rise to the 29 T cell receptor beta chains below, sequenced in a study of blood T cell repertoires in COVID-19. Repertoires were generated with immunoSEQ multiplex PCR, while TCRdb's copy carries only in-frame clones and drops some. The sample shows about 210,000 clones, 80% to 85% of them seen only once. Sequencing input: PBMCs or T cells enriched from blood (not recorded which). The origin of the receptors is a woman under 40 who had been exposed to COVID-19.

There are a few counts of this clone. V gene TRBV9 combines with J gene TRBJ2-3; TRBD2 matches at 7 bases. J gave up 0 bases and V 3 bases, and 4 bases lay outside the gene matches. This CDR3 is built from 15 residues. The germline V gene encodes CDR1 SGDLS and CDR2 YYNGEE. Here the CDR3 DNA reads TGTGCCAGCAGCGGCGGGAGATTTAGCACAGATACGCAGTATTTT. Translation gives CASSGGRFSTDTQYF.

This chain uses TRBV27 with TRBJ1-2, with 7 bases identical to TRBD1. The CDR3 consists of 15 residues. V lost 0 bases, J lost 7 bases, and 8 bases stayed unmatched. Germline CDR1 is MNHEY and CDR2 is SMNVEV (reference sequence). DNA for the CDR3: TGTGCCAGCAGTTTATCGATCAAAGGGGGCCGTGGCTACACCTTC. Protein product: CASSLSIKGGRGYTF.

Here the CDR3 DNA reads TGTGCATTCTCAGGGGGCCTAGGAGAGACCCAGTACTTC. It specifies CAFSGGLGETQYF. This chain uses TRBV2 with TRBJ2-5; 8 bases are a match to TRBD1. This CDR3 region has 13 residues. CDR1 and CDR2 from the germline V gene are SNHLY and FYNNEI.

V usage is TRBV18 and J usage is TRBJ2-5, with D perhaps TRBD2 (5 bases). CDR3 length: 14 amino acids. Trimming took off 4 bases at V and 5 bases at J, with 14 bases between the two ends. Germline V gene data show CDR1 as KGHSH and CDR2 as LQKENI. In nucleotides, the CDR3 is TGTGCCAGCTCACGCTACGAGGACTCGGAGACCCAGTACTTC. It encodes CASSRYEDSETQYF.

The chain is built from TRBV30 and TRBJ1-5, with TRBD1 matching over 9 bases. The CDR3 runs 15 residues. Germline assignment: CDR1 GTSNPN and CDR2 SVGIG (reference sequence). The V segment lost 3 bases and the J segment 3 bases; nucleotides outside the gene matches: 6. In DNA form, the CDR3 reads TGTGCCTGGAGAGGGAGGGACAGGGTCAATCAGCCCCAGCATTTT. Amino acids: CAWRGRDRVNQPQHF.

CDR3 DNA sequence: TGTGCTAGTGGTTTGGGACAGCCCACAGATACGCAGTATTTT. It codes for CASGLGQPTDTQYF. The rearrangement uses TRBV12-5 and TRBJ2-3; D perhaps matches TRBD1 (5 bases). CDR1 LGHNT and CDR2 FRNRAP come from the germline V gene. Trimming left V 1 base short and J 2 bases short, with 7 bases between. The CDR3 sequence is 14 residues long. Supplemented by reference TRBV12-5 and TRBJ2-3, the full variable domain reads DARVTQTPRHKVTEMGQEVTMRCQPILGHNTVFWYRQTMMQGLELLAYFRNRAPLDDSGMPKDRFSAEMPDATLATLKIQPSEPRDSAVYFCASGLGQPTDTQYFGPGTRLTVL.

This rearrangement joins TRBV30 to TRBJ1-1, with unresolved D. Germline V lookup: CDR1 GTSNPN, CDR2 SVGIG (reference sequence). Trimming shortened V by 3 bases and J by 2 bases, and 10 bases separated the two germline ends. CDR3 length: 13 amino acids. For the CDR3, the DNA is TGTGCCTGGAGCCTAAAATCTAACACTGAAGCTTTCTTT. Amino acids: CAWSLKSNTEAFF. Looking up the rest from reference TRBV30 and TRBJ1-1 gives the full variable domain: SQTIHQWPATLVQPVGSPLSLECTVEGTSNPNLYWYRQAAGRGLQLLFYSVGIGQISSEVPQNLSASRPQDRQFILSSKKLLLSDSGFYLCAWSLKSNTEAFFGQGTRLTVV.

This sequence joins TRBV5-5 and TRBJ1-4; a possible D gene is TRBD1 (5 bases). The CDR3 is made up of 13 amino acids. Germline V gene data show CDR1 as SGHKS and CDR2 as YYEKEE (reference sequence). Trimming shortened V by 4 bases and J by 8 bases, and 12 bases separated the two germline ends. Written as DNA, the CDR3 is TGTGCCAGCAGCCCGGTGGGGGGAGAAAAACTGTTTTTT. This sequence encodes CASSPVGGEKLFF.

By share, this clone counts as medium-sized (0.01 to 0.1%). V usage is TRBV30 and J usage is TRBJ1-5, with unresolved D. Germline assignment: CDR1 GTSNPN and CDR2 SVGIG (reference sequence). This CDR3 has 15 residues. Trimming cost V 0 bases and J 0 bases, with 9 bases left between them. The CDR3 DNA is TGTGCCTGGAGTGTCGGTCTAAATAGCAATCAGCCCCAGCATTTT. This sequence encodes CAWSVGLNSNQPQHF. Together with reference TRBV30 and TRBJ1-5, the CDR3 gives the full variable domain: SQTIHQWPATLVQPVGSPLSLECTVEGTSNPNLYWYRQAAGRGLQLLFYSVGIGQISSEVPQNLSASRPQDRQFILSSKKLLLSDSGFYLCAWSVGLNSNQPQHFGDGTRLSIL.

V usage is TRBV6-5 and J usage is TRBJ1-2; D might be TRBD1 (6 bases). V lost 4 bases to trimming and J lost 4 bases, with 13 bases between them. The germline CDR1 and CDR2 sequences are MNHEY and SVGAGI. The length of the CDR3 is 14 residues. The CDR3, as DNA: TGTGCCAGCAGTTCAAGGGGGAGTATCTATGGCTACACCTTC. It codes for CASSSRGSIYGYTF.

The chain has TRBV6-4 and TRBJ1-2; 10 positions match TRBD1. Germline CDR1 is MRHNA and CDR2 is SNTAGT. V dropped 6 bases and J dropped 6; count of bases not matched to a gene: 4. The length of the CDR3 is 13 residues. CDR3 loop: CASSDDRGHGYTF. The CDR3 DNA follows: TGTGCCAGCAGCGACGACAGGGGGCATGGCTACACCTTC.

The rearrangement uses TRBV12-5 and TRBJ2-5, with 11 bases lining up with TRBD2. The CDR3 has 15 residues. Looked up from germline, CDR1 is LGHNT and CDR2 is FRNRAP. Trimming removed 1 base from V and 3 bases from J; junction bases left unmatched: 1. The CDR3 loop reads CASGLETSGEETQYF. CDR3 DNA: TGTGCTAGTGGTTTGGAGACTAGCGGGGAAGAGACCCAGTACTTC.

The count of this clone is one. The chain recombines TRBV7-6 with TRBJ1-6, with D uncertain. Germline CDR1 reads SGHVS; CDR2 reads FNYEAQ. The germline V and J ends were trimmed by 4 bases and 8 bases, with 12 bases remaining between them. The CDR3 covers 14 residues. DNA for the CDR3: TGTGCCAGCAGCTCTCGGTTCAGCGATTCACCCCTCCACTTT. This codes for CASSSRFSDSPLHF.

The CDR3 bases are TGTGCCAGCAGTGTACGGCGGGGGTCCTACGAGCAGTACTTC. Translated: CASSVRRGSYEQYF. V and J are TRBV2 and TRBJ2-7, with 7 nucleotides matching TRBD2. V trimming: 4 bases; J trimming: 1 base; junction bases outside the gene matches: 4. This CDR3 comprises 14 residues. Germline V CDR1 and CDR2: SNHLY, FYNNEI. Drawing the rest from reference TRBV2 and TRBJ2-7, the complete variable domain is EPEVTQTPSHQVTQMGQEVILRCVPISNHLYFYWYRQILGQKVEFLVSFYNNEISEKSEIFDDQFSVERPDGSNFTLKIRSTKLEDSAMYFCASSVRRGSYEQYFGPGTRLTVT.

V and J are TRBV27 and TRBJ1-4, with 9 bases that match TRBD1. V shed 6 bases, J shed 8 bases, and the junction held 10 bases outside the gene matches. CDR3 size: 15 residues. Germline CDR1 MNHEY, CDR2 SMNVEV (reference sequence). CDR3 sequence reads: CASSRKQGAWEKLFF. DNA for the CDR3: TGTGCCAGCAGCCGGAAACAGGGGGCTTGGGAAAAACTGTTTTTT.

The chain uses TRBV5-1 and TRBJ1-1; no reliable D call. The CDR3 runs 13 residues. The V end was cut by 0 bases, the J end by 10 bases, with 13 bases between. Germline V lookup: CDR1 SGHRS, CDR2 YFSETQ. The CDR3 is CASSLGALSVAFF. CDR3 DNA: TGCGCCAGCAGCTTGGGCGCGCTATCGGTAGCTTTCTTT.

V and J are TRBV5-4 and TRBJ2-1, with 10 bases that match TRBD2. The CDR3 has 17 amino acids. CDR1 and CDR2 from the germline V gene are SGHNT and YYREEE (reference sequence). V shed 0 bases, J shed 9 bases, and the junction held 12 bases outside the gene matches. In DNA form, the CDR3 reads TGTGCCAGCAGCTTGGGATTGCGGACTAGCGGTGTAGGTGAGCAGTTCTTC. It is translated as CASSLGLRTSGVGEQFF.

The chain carries TRBV6-2 or TRBV6-3 and TRBJ1-6; 9 bases agree with TRBD1. V dropped 6 bases and J dropped 3; count of bases not matched to a gene: 9. The CDR3 runs to 17 residues. Germline loops: CDR1 MNHEY, CDR2 SVGEGT. DNA for the CDR3: TGTGCCAGCAGCCCTCCGACAGGGGGAAACTATAATTCACCCCTCCACTTT. Translated, it gives CASSPPTGGNYNSPLHF.

The rearrangement links TRBV28 to TRBJ2-3; D perhaps matches TRBD2 (6 bases). CDR3 length equals 15 residues. Trimming took off 6 bases at V and 1 base at J, with 14 bases between the two ends. The germline CDR1 and CDR2 sequences are MDHEN and SYDVKM. This CDR3 reads CASRTDASGTDTQYF. The CDR3 DNA reads as TGTGCCAGCAGAACTGACGCTAGCGGCACAGATACGCAGTATTTT.

This chain links TRBV3-1 (or the pseudogene TRBV3-2) with TRBJ1-5, with 7 bases that match TRBD1. Germline CDR1 is LGHDT and CDR2 is YNNKEL (reference sequence). After removal of 6 bases from V and 6 bases from J, the junction contained 8 bases not matched to a gene. The CDR3 loop spans 14 amino acids. As DNA, the CDR3 is TGTGCCAGCAGTGAGACAGGGCCCAGTCAGCCCCAGCATTTT. It is translated as CASSETGPSQPQHF.

This clone was counted once. As DNA, the CDR3 is TGTGCCAGTAGTATAGGTGACAGGGGTGGACAGCCCCAGCATTTT. It yields the protein CASSIGDRGGQPQHF. The gene calls are TRBV19 and TRBJ1-5; the match to TRBD1 covers 8 bases. The CDR3 consists of 15 residues. Germline V gives CDR1 LNHDA, CDR2 SQIVND (reference sequence). The V and J ends lost 1 base and 7 bases, in that order; junction bases with no gene match: 6. The full variable domain, its missing parts supplied by reference TRBV19 and TRBJ1-5, is DGGITQSPKYLFRKEGQNVTLSCEQNLNHDAMYWYRQDPGQGLRLIYYSQIVNDFQKGDIAEGYSVSREKKESFPLTVTSAQKNPTAFYLCASSIGDRGGQPQHFGDGTRLSIL.

The chain recombines TRBV6-6 with TRBJ2-5; D is ambiguous. This CDR3 is 12 amino acids long. Trimming removed 0 bases from V and 5 bases from J, with 4 bases in between. The germline V gene encodes CDR1 MNHNY and CDR2 SVGAGI (reference sequence). The CDR3 region has the DNA TGTGCCAGCAGTTACTCACGGGAGACCCAGTACTTC. This gives the protein CASSYSRETQYF.

The V and J genes are TRBV5-6 and TRBJ1-2, with D possibly being TRBD1 (6 bases). CDR1 is SGHDT and CDR2 is YYEEEE in the germline V gene. This CDR3 is built from 17 residues. V gave up 1 base and J gave up 4 bases, with 20 bases separating them. The CDR3 protein is CASSLLARGASPYGYTF. CDR3 nucleotides: TGTGCCAGCAGCTTGTTGGCTCGGGGGGCGTCCCCCTATGGCTACACCTTC. Combining the CDR3 with reference TRBV5-6 and TRBJ1-2 gives the whole variable domain DAGVTQSPTHLIKTRGQQVTLRCSPKSGHDTVSWYQQALGQGPQFIFQYYEEEERQRGNFPDRFSGHQFPNYSSELNVNALLLGDSALYLCASSLLARGASPYGYTFGSGTRLTVV.

The CDR3 sequence is CAWSGPGSGDEKLFF. The CDR3 DNA follows: TGTGCCTGGAGTGGGCCCGGGTCGGGGGATGAAAAACTGTTTTTT. The V gene is TRBV30, the J gene TRBJ1-4; tentative D call: TRBD1 (5 bases). CDR1 GTSNPN and CDR2 SVGIG come from the germline V gene (reference sequence). V was clipped by 1 base and J by 6 bases, with 15 bases between them. CDR3 size: 15 residues.

In this sample, this clone turned up a few times. V is TRBV7-9 and J is TRBJ1-5; 10 bases line up with TRBD1. Germline V gene lookup returns CDR1 SEHNR and CDR2 FQNEAQ (reference sequence). V lost 7 bases and J lost 2; bases outside the gene matches: 2. This CDR3 spans 14 amino acids. The CDR3 is CASTGTGGNQPQHF. The CDR3 region has the DNA TGTGCCAGCACGGGGACAGGGGGCAATCAGCCCCAGCATTTT.

This rearrangement joins TRBV19 to TRBJ1-1; D is possibly TRBD1 (6 bases). V was clipped by 5 bases and J by 4 bases, with 11 bases between them. The CDR3 has 13 residues. Germline CDR1 LNHDA, CDR2 SQIVND (reference sequence). The CDR3 is CASSAQGATEAFF. The CDR3 bases are TGTGCCAGTAGTGCACAGGGTGCCACTGAAGCTTTCTTT.

The chain uses TRBV5-5 and TRBJ2-2; D remains ambiguous. V lost 6 bases to trimming and J lost 1 base, with 13 bases between them. The CDR3 runs 15 residues. The germline CDR1 and CDR2 sequences are SGHKS and YYEKEE (reference sequence). The CDR3 sequence: CASILTPMNTGELFF. CDR3 bases: TGTGCCAGCATCCTGACACCGATGAACACCGGGGAGCTGTTTTTT.

The gene calls are TRBV5-1 and TRBJ1-3, with unresolved D. The CDR3 is 13 residues long. The V and J ends lost 5 bases and 0 bases respectively, with 6 bases between them. Per the germline V gene, CDR1 is SGHRS and CDR2 is YFSETQ. CDR3 sequence reads: CASRGGSGNTIYF. DNA of the CDR3: TGCGCCAGCAGGGGAGGCTCTGGAAACACCATATATTTT.

The rearrangement joins TRBV15 to TRBJ2-1; D possibly corresponds to TRBD1 (6 bases). The CDR3 has 17 amino acids. Germline CDR1 is LNHNV and CDR2 is YYDKDF (reference sequence). Trimming pared 5 bases from V and 6 bases from J, leaving 23 bases between. The CDR3 protein is CATSSQGRIPPGNEQFF. CDR3 DNA: TGTGCCACCAGCTCACAGGGACGGATACCGCCGGGCAATGAGCAGTTCTTC.